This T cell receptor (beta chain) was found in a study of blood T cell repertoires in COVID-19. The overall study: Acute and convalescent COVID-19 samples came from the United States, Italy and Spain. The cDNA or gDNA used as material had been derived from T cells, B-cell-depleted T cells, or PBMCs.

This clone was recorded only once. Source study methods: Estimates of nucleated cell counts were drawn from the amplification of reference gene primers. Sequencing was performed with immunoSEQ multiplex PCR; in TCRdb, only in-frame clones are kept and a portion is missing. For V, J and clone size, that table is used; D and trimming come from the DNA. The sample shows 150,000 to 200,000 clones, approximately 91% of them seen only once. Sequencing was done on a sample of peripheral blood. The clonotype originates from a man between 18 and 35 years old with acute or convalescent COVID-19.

The CDR3 reads CASSPSGGLNTF. CDR3 DNA: TGTGCCAGCAGCCCCTCGGGGGGGTTAAACACCTTC. This rearrangement joins TRBV3-1 (or the pseudogene TRBV3-2) to TRBJ1-2, with a tentative D call TRBD1 (5 bases). Per germline, CDR1 LGHDT and CDR2 YNNKEL (reference sequence). V was pared by 4 bases and J by 12 bases, with 15 bases between. The CDR3 extends over 12 amino acids.